These 20 T cell receptor beta chains came from one sample sequenced in a study of T cells in Graves' hyperthyroidism and ophthalmopathy. Researchers amplified the TCR beta CDR3 regions from RNA transcripts. First-round RT-PCR targeting the TCR CDR3 was performed with the HTBI primer set. TCRdb called the multiplex PCR reads again in MiXCR, with one record for every CDR3 protein. The sample yields around 380,000 distinct CDR3 sequences, about 14% seen once. Specimen: blood. The receptors here all came from a man aged 30 to 45 with Graves' hyperthyroidism that later progressed to Graves' ophthalmopathy.

This clonotype was counted ten times or more. This chain links TRBV9 with TRBJ2-1; D is perhaps TRBD2 (7 bases). Deletions cut 4 bases from V and 5 bases from J, with 16 bases between. The CDR3 has 15 amino acids. Germline loops: CDR1 SGDLS, CDR2 YYNGEE. CDR3 sequence: CASSPGGLMDNEQFF. CDR3 nucleotides: TGTGCCAGCAGCCCGGGGGGCTTAATGGACAATGAGCAGTTCTTC. The whole variable domain, remainder taken from reference TRBV9 and TRBJ2-1, is DSGVTQTPKHLITATGQRVTLRCSPRSGDLSVYWYQQSLDQGLQFLIQYYNGEERAKGNILERFSAQQFPDLHSELNLSSLELGDSALYFCASSPGGLMDNEQFFGPGTRLTVL.

V is TRBV18 and J is TRBJ2-7; the match to TRBD1 covers 9 bases. This CDR3 spans 15 amino acids. Germline CDR1 is KGHSH and CDR2 is LQKENI. With V trimmed by 1 base and J by 5 bases, 6 bases remained unmatched. CDR3 amino acids: CASSPQGTGKDEQYF. The CDR3 DNA reads as TGTGCCAGCTCACCACAGGGGACAGGGAAGGACGAGCAGTACTTC.

This clonotype was recorded many times. V and J are TRBV12-3 or TRBV12-4 and TRBJ2-7, with D possibly being TRBD1 (6 bases). The V end lost 2 bases, the J end lost 2 bases, and 10 bases lay between the germline ends. The CDR3 consists of 14 residues. Here the CDR3 reads CASSLSQGTYEQYF. The CDR3 DNA reads TGTGCCAGCAGTTTATCACAGGGTACCTACGAGCAGTACTTC.

This clonotype was observed at least ten times. V gene TRBV11-2 combines with J gene TRBJ2-6; D perhaps matches TRBD1 (5 bases). Germline V gene sequence: CDR1 SGHAT, CDR2 FQNNGV. This CDR3 region has 15 residues. Trimming left V 0 bases short and J 6 bases short, with 9 bases between. CDR3 bases: TGTGCCAGCAGCTTAGATCAGGGATTGGCCAACGTCCTGACTTTC. Protein product: CASSLDQGLANVLTF.

This clonotype was detected only a few times. The chain has TRBV2 and TRBJ2-6; D uncertain. The CDR3 consists of 14 residues. Trimming took off 7 bases at V and 4 bases at J, with 11 bases between the two ends. Germline V gives CDR1 SNHLY, CDR2 FYNNEI. The CDR3 DNA reads TGTGCCAGCATGCAGATTCGGGGGGCCAACGTCCTGACTTTC. It is translated as CASMQIRGANVLTF.

This clonotype was detected many times. The V and J genes are TRBV28 and TRBJ1-3, with 7 bases lining up with TRBD1. The CDR3 sequence is 14 residues long. CDR1 is MDHEN and CDR2 is SYDVKM in the germline V gene. V lost 6 bases to trimming and J lost 2 bases; unmatched junction nucleotides: 4. The CDR3: CASRQTGTGNTIYF. CDR3 nucleotides: TGTGCCAGCAGGCAGACAGGGACTGGAAACACCATATATTTT. Variable domain in full (rest from reference TRBV28 and TRBJ1-3): DVKVTQSSRYLVKRTGEKVFLECVQDMDHENMFWYRQDPGLGLRLIYFSYDVKMKEKGDIPEGYSVSREKKERFSLILESASTNQTSMYLCASRQTGTGNTIYFGEGSWLTVV.

This clonotype was seen a few times. The chain carries TRBV30 and TRBJ2-5, with D hard to call. This CDR3 region has 14 residues. Germline assignment: CDR1 GTSNPN and CDR2 SVGIG (reference sequence). V was cut by 2 bases and J by 5 bases, with 15 bases left in between. The CDR3 spells CAWSISLVEETQYF. The CDR3 DNA follows: TGTGCCTGGAGTATTTCCTTGGTAGAGGAGACCCAGTACTTC.

Ten or more counts support this clonotype. The chain recombines TRBV2 with TRBJ1-5; D is undetermined. The germline V and J ends were trimmed by 9 bases and 0 bases, with 15 bases remaining between them. The germline CDR1 and CDR2 sequences are SNHLY and FYNNEI. The CDR3 totals 15 residues. Here the CDR3 reads CASGSGSYSNQPQHF. DNA for the CDR3: TGTGCCAGTGGTTCGGGCAGTTATAGCAATCAGCCCCAGCATTTT.

This clonotype was counted ten times or more. The chain couples TRBV11-2 to TRBJ1-2; D gene uncertain. V shed 7 bases and J shed 3 bases, with 18 bases lying between them. The CDR3 is made up of 15 amino acids. In germline, CDR1 is SGHAT, CDR2 FQNNGV. The CDR3 region is CASIGPPLPDYGYTF. The DNA for the CDR3 is TGTGCCAGCATAGGACCCCCTTTACCGGACTATGGCTACACCTTC.

The chain uses TRBV20-1 and TRBJ2-3; D may be TRBD2 (6 bases). The ends were cut back, 5 bases at V and 2 bases at J, with 23 bases in the middle. This CDR3 is 17 amino acids long. From germline, CDR1 is DFQATT and CDR2 SNEGSKA (reference sequence). CDR3 DNA: TGCAGTGCTGGAACTGAGCCGCGGGACCATTTCACAGATACGCAGTATTTT. Translated, it gives CSAGTEPRDHFTDTQYF.

This clonotype was seen many times. This chain joins TRBV20-1 and TRBJ2-3; unclear D gene. Germline assignment: CDR1 DFQATT and CDR2 SNEGSKA (reference sequence). V lost 0 bases and J 1 base, leaving 5 bases between the germline ends. The CDR3 is 13 amino acids. The CDR3 loop is CSARDYGTDTQYF. The DNA for the CDR3 is TGCAGTGCTAGAGACTATGGCACAGATACGCAGTATTTT.

This clonotype has at least ten counts. The gene calls are TRBV5-1 and TRBJ2-7; 7 bases agree with TRBD1. The germline V gene encodes CDR1 SGHRS and CDR2 YFSETQ. This CDR3 comprises 15 residues. V was pared by 0 bases and J by 2 bases, with 5 bases of the junction left unmatched. The CDR3 region has the DNA TGCGCCAGCAGCTTGGACAGGGGAAAGGCCTACGAGCAGTACTTC. Amino acid sequence: CASSLDRGKAYEQYF. Supplemented by reference TRBV5-1 and TRBJ2-7, the full variable domain reads KAGVTQTPRYLIKTRGQQVTLSCSPISGHRSVSWYQQTPGQGLQFLFEYFSETQRNKGNFPGRFSGRQFSNSRSEMNVSTLELGDSALYLCASSLDRGKAYEQYFGPGTRLTVT.

This clonotype was found many times. The chain has TRBV15 and TRBJ1-1, with D hard to call. Germline assignment: CDR1 LNHNV and CDR2 YYDKDF (reference sequence). The V end lost 5 bases, the J end lost 1 base, and 17 bases lay between the germline ends. The CDR3 runs 16 residues. CDR3 DNA sequence: TGTGCCACCAGCCTAGACGTGTCAGCGCCGAACACTGAAGCTTTCTTT. Its protein is CATSLDVSAPNTEAFF.

This clonotype showed up many times. The chain carries TRBV6-2 or TRBV6-3 and TRBJ2-7, with a tentative D call TRBD1 (6 bases). The length of the CDR3 is 16 residues. Between the trimmed V and J ends, which lost 6 bases and 3 bases, there was a span of 21 bases. Per the germline V gene, CDR1 is MNHEY and CDR2 is SVGEGT. The CDR3 DNA sequence: TGTGCCAGCAGAAAGGGGAAAACAGGGTCCTACTACGAGCAGTACTTC. It codes for CASRKGKTGSYYEQYF.

This clonotype was seen repeatedly, ten times or more. The V and J genes are TRBV30 and TRBJ1-5, with 7 bases matching TRBD1. Germline CDR1 GTSNPN, CDR2 SVGIG (reference sequence). The trim removed 4 bases at V and 3 bases at J, leaving 3 bases unmatched. The length of the CDR3 is 13 residues. The CDR3 coding sequence is TGTGCCTGGACGACAGGGTCCAATCAGCCCCAGCATTTT. Translated, it gives CAWTTGSNQPQHF.

This clonotype came up many times. The chain is built from TRBV11-2 and TRBJ2-1, with 11 bases identical to TRBD1. The germline CDR1 and CDR2 sequences are SGHAT and FQNNGV. After removal of 6 bases from V and 3 bases from J, the junction contained 4 bases not matched to a gene. The CDR3 has 15 amino acids. The CDR3 DNA is TGTGCCAGCAGACTCGGGACAGGGGGCTACAATGAGCAGTTCTTC. As protein: CASRLGTGGYNEQFF.

The table lists this clonotype with many counts. The chain is built from TRBV5-6 and TRBJ2-1; 8 bases are a match to TRBD1. The trim removed 2 bases at V and 8 bases at J, leaving 6 bases unmatched. Germline-derived CDR1 and CDR2 are SGHDT and YYEEEE. The CDR3 extends over 14 amino acids. CDR3 sequence reads: CASSLGQGADEQFF. The CDR3 DNA reads TGTGCCAGCAGCTTAGGGCAGGGGGCCGATGAGCAGTTCTTC.

J is TRBJ2-2 and V is TRBV20-1; 7 bases are shared with TRBD2. J gave up 4 bases and V 6 bases, and 11 bases lay outside the gene matches. This CDR3 region has 15 residues. Germline V gene data show CDR1 as DFQATT and CDR2 as SNEGSKA (reference sequence). The CDR3 reads CSAPRPAGLTGELFF. The CDR3 DNA follows: TGCAGTGCCCCCCGTCCAGCGGGACTCACCGGGGAGCTGTTTTTT.

This clonotype was picked up many times. The chain recombines TRBV12-3 or TRBV12-4 with TRBJ2-1, with 7 bases fitting TRBD2. There are 15 residues in the CDR3. Trimming cost V 3 bases and J 4 bases; bases outside gene matches: 6. CDR3 region: CASSLGGTRYNEQFF. In nucleotides, the CDR3 is TGTGCCAGCAGTTTGGGGGGGACCCGGTACAATGAGCAGTTCTTC.

This clonotype was detected many times. This chain connects TRBV11-1 to TRBJ2-7, with TRBD1 as a possible D gene (7 bases). The CDR3 sequence is 15 residues long. V lost 3 bases and J 7 bases, leaving 19 bases between the germline ends. Per germline, CDR1 SGHAT and CDR2 FQDESV (reference sequence). The CDR3 spells CASSLEGTDLGEQYF. CDR3 sequence (DNA): TGTGCCAGCAGCTTGGAGGGGACAGACTTGGGTGAGCAGTACTTC. Together with reference TRBV11-1 and TRBJ2-7, the CDR3 gives the full variable domain: EAEVAQSPRYKITEKSQAVAFWCDPISGHATLYWYRQILGQGPELLVQFQDESVVDDSQLPKDRFSAERLKGVDSTLKIQPAELGDSAMYLCASSLEGTDLGEQYFGPGTRLTVT.